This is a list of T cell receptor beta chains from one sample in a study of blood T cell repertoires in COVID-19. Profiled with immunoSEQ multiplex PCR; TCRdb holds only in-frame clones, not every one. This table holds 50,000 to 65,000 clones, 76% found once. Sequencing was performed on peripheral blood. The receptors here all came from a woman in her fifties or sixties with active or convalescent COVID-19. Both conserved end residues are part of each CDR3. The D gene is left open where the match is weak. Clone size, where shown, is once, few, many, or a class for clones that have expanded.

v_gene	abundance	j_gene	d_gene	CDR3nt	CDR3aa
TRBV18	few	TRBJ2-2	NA	TGTGCCAGCTCACCCTACGGCGGGAACACCGGGGAGCTGTTTTTT	CASSPYGGNTGELFF
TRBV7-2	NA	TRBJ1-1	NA	TGTGCCAGCAGCTTAGCCGGAGGGGGGGGCTTGAACACTGAAGCTTTCTTT	CASSLAGGGGLNTEAFF
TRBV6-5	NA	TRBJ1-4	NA	TGTGCCAGTAAGGGGTCAACTAATGAAAAACTGTTTTTT	CASKGSTNEKLFF
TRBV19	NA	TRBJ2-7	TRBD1	TGTGCCAGTACCCCCTTCCCGGCAGGGGGCTACGAGCAGTACTTC	CASTPFPAGGYEQYF
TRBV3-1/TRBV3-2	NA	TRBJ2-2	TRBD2	TGTGCCAGCAGCCAAGCTGGGCTAGCGGGAGAGCGGAACGGGGAGCTGTTTTTT	CASSQAGLAGERNGELFF
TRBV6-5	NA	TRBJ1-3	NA	TGTGCCAGCAGTAAAACAGGGTTGTCTGGAAACACCATATATTTT	CASSKTGLSGNTIYF
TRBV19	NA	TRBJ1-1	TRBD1	TGTGCCAGTCGTTCCGGGACAGGGTCGAACACTGAAGCTTTCTTT	CASRSGTGSNTEAFF
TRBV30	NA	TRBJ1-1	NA	TGTGCCTGGAGGGGGGGGGCCAACACTGAAGCTTTCTTT	CAWRGGANTEAFF
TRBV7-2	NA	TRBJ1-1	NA	TGTGCCAGCAGGGGAGGGTTGAACACTGAAGCTTTCTTT	CASRGGLNTEAFF
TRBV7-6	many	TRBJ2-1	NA	TGTGCCAGCAGCTTAGCCTCGGGCGGGGAGCAGTTCTTC	CASSLASGGEQFF
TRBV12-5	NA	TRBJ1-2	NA	TGTGCTAGTGGCCAAGCAAACTATGGCTACACCTTC	CASGQANYGYTF
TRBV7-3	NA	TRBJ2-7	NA	TGTGCCAGCAGCCTGTTTGGTGGGCCCTACGAGCAGTACTTC	CASSLFGGPYEQYF
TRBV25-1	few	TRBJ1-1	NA	TGTGCCAGCAGTGAATATTCGGGCAGGGACTCCACTGAAGCTTTCTTT	CASSEYSGRDSTEAFF
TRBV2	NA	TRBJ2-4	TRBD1	TGTGCCAGCAGTGCTCTTACAGGGGAGAGAGGCATTCAGTACTTC	CASSALTGERGIQYF
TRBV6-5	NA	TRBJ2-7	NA	TGTGCCAGCAGTTACTCGTCCCAAAACGGCGAGCAGTACTTC	CASSYSSQNGEQYF
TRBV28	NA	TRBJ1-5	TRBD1	TGTGCCAGCACTCAACAGGGGGCCGGGGATCAGCCCCAGCATTTT	CASTQQGAGDQPQHF
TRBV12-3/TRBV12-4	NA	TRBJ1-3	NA	TGTGCCAGCAGCAGTACTGGAAACACCATATATTTT	CASSSTGNTIYF
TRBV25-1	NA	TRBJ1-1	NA	TGTGCCAGCAGTGAATCACAGAAATATGTGACTGAAGCTTTCTTT	CASSESQKYVTEAFF
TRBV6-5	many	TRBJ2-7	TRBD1	TGTGCCAGCGGATGGACAGGCGACTACGAGCAGTACTTC	CASGWTGDYEQYF
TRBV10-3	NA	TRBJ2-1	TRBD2	TGTGCCATCAGCGAGGGGACTAGCGGGAGGGATGAGCAGTTCTTC	CAISEGTSGRDEQFF
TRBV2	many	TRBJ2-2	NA	TGTGCCAGCAGTGAAGTCAGGGCCGGGGAGCTGTTTTTT	CASSEVRAGELFF
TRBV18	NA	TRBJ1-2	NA	TGTGCCAGCTCCCCCCGGGAGGCTAACTATGGCTACACCTTC	CASSPREANYGYTF
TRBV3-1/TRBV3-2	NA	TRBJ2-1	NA	TGTGCCAGCAGGCTTAAGGGGTATAGCTCCTACAATGAGCAGTTCTTC	CASRLKGYSSYNEQFF
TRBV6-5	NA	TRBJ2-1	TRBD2	TGTGCCAGCGGCAGGACTAGCGGGAGTTCTGGAGAGCAGTTCTTC	CASGRTSGSSGEQFF
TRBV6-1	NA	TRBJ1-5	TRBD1	TGTGCCAGCAGTGAGACAGGGGTCTATCAGCCCCAGCATTTT	CASSETGVYQPQHF
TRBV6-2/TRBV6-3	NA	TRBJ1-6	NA	TGTGCCAGCAGTTACCGCTCCTATAATTCACCCCTCCACTTT	CASSYRSYNSPLHF
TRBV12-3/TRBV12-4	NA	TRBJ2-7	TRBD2	TGTGCCAGCAGTTTGCGGGAGGGCCGGGAGCAGTACTTC	CASSLREGREQYF
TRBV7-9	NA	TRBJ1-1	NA	TGTGCCAGCAGCCGGGGGACCACTGAAGCTTTCTTT	CASSRGTTEAFF
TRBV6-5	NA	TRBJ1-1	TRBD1	TGTGCCAGCAGAAGACAGGGGGCTGGGAACACTGAAGCTTTCTTT	CASRRQGAGNTEAFF
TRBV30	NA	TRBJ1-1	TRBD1	TGTGCCTGGAGTCCGGGGACAGGGGCGGACACTGAAGCTTTCTTT	CAWSPGTGADTEAFF
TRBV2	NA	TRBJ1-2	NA	TGTGCCAGCAGTGTAAGAAACAGCTATGGCTACACCTTC	CASSVRNSYGYTF
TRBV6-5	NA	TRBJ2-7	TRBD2	TGTGCCAGCAGCGGGGGGACTAGCCTCGAGCAGTACTTC	CASSGGTSLEQYF
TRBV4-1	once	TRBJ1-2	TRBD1	TGCGCCAGCAGCCTATCCGGGACAGAGGGCTACACCTTC	CASSLSGTEGYTF
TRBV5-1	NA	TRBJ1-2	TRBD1	TGCGCCAGCAGCATCCAACAGGGGTATTATGGCTACACCTTC	CASSIQQGYYGYTF
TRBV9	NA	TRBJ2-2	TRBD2	TGTGCCAGCAGCGTAGCGGGAGCGGGAGTCGGCGGGGAGCTGTTTTTT	CASSVAGAGVGGELFF
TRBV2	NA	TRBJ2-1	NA	TGTGCCAGCGATTCTCTCGGGAATGAGCAGTTCTTC	CASDSLGNEQFF
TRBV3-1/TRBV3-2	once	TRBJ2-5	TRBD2	TGTGCCAGCAGCCAAGCGGGACTAGCGGGAGCGGGCGAGACCCAGTACTTC	CASSQAGLAGAGETQYF